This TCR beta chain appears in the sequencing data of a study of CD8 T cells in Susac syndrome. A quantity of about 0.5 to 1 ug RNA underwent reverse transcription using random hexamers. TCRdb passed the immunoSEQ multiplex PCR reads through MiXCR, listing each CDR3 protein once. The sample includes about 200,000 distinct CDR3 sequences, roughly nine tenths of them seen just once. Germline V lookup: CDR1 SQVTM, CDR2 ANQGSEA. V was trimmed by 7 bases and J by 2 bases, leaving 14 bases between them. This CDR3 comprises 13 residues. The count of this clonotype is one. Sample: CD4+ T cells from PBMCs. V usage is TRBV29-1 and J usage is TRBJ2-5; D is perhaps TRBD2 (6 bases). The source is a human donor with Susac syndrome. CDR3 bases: TGCAGCGCCGCCCAAAGCGGGCAAGAGACCCAGTACTTC. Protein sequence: CSAAQSGQETQYF.